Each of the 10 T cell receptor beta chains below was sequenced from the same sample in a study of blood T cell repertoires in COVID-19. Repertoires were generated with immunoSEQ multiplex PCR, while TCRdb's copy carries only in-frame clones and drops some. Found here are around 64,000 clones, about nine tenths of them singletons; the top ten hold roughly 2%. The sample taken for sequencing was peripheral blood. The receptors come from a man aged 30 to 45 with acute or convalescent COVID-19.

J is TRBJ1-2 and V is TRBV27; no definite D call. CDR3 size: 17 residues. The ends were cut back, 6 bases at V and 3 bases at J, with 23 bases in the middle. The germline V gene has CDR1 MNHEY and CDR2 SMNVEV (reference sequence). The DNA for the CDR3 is TGTGCCAGCAGCCGAGGGCTTGGCAGGCCTCAGGACTATGGCTACACCTTC. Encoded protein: CASSRGLGRPQDYGYTF.

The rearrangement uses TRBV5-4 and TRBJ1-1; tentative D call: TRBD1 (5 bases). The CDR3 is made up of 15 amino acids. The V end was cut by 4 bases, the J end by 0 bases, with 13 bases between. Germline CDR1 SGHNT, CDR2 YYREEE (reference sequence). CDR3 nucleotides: TGTGCCAGCAGCCCCCCCGGGGGGATGAACACTGAAGCTTTCTTT. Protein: CASSPPGGMNTEAFF.

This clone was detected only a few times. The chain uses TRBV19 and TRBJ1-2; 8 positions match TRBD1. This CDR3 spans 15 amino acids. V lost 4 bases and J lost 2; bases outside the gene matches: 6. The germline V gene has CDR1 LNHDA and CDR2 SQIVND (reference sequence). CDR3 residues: CASSRTTGANYGYTF. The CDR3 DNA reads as TGTGCCAGTAGTAGGACGACAGGGGCCAACTATGGCTACACCTTC.

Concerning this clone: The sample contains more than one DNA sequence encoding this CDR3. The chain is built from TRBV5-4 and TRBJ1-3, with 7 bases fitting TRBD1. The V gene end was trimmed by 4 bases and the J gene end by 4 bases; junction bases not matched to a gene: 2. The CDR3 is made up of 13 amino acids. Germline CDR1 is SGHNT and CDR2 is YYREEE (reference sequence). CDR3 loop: CASSLTGGNTIYF. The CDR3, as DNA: TGTGCCAGCAGCCTGACAGGGGGAAACACCATATATTTT.

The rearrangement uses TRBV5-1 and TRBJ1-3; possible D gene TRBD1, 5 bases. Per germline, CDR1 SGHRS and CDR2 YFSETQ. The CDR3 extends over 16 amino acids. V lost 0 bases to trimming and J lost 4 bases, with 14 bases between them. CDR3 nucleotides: TGCGCCAGCAGCTTGGCGGACACCCGATCGGGAAACACCATATATTTT. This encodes CASSLADTRSGNTIYF. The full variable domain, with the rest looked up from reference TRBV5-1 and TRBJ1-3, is KAGVTQTPRYLIKTRGQQVTLSCSPISGHRSVSWYQQTPGQGLQFLFEYFSETQRNKGNFPGRFSGRQFSNSRSEMNVSTLELGDSALYLCASSLADTRSGNTIYFGEGSWLTVV.

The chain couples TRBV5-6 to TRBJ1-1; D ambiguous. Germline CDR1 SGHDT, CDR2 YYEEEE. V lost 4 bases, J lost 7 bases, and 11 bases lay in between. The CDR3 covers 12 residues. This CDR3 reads CASSPRESEAFF. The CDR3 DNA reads TGTGCCAGCAGCCCCCGGGAGAGTGAAGCTTTCTTT. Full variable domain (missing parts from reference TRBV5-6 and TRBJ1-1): DAGVTQSPTHLIKTRGQQVTLRCSPKSGHDTVSWYQQALGQGPQFIFQYYEEEERQRGNFPDRFSGHQFPNYSSELNVNALLLGDSALYLCASSPRESEAFFGQGTRLTVV.

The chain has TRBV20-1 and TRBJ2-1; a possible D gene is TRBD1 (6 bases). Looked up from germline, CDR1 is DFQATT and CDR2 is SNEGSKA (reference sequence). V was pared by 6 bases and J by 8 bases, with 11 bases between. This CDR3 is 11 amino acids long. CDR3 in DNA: TGCAGTGCAATTAGGGGGTATGAGCAGTTCTTC. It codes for CSAIRGYEQFF.

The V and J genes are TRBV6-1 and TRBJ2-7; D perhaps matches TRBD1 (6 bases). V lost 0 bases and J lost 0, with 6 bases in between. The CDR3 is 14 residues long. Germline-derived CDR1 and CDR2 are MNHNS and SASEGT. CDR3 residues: CASSEADSSYEQYF. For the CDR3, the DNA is TGTGCCAGCAGTGAAGCGGACAGCTCCTACGAGCAGTACTTC.

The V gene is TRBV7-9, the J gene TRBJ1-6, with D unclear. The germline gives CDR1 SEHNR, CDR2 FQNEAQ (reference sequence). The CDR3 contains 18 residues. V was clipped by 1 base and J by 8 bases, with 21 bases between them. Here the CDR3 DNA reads TGTGCCAGCAGCTTAGACGGAGGGAGGAGGCGGTTAGATTCACCCCTCCACTTT. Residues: CASSLDGGRRRLDSPLHF.

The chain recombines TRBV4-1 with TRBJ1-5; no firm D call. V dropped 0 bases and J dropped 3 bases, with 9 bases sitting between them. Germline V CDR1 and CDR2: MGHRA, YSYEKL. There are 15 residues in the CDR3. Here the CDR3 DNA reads TGCGCCAGCAGCCAAGAGGAAGAGGTCAATCAGCCCCAGCATTTT. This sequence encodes CASSQEEEVNQPQHF.